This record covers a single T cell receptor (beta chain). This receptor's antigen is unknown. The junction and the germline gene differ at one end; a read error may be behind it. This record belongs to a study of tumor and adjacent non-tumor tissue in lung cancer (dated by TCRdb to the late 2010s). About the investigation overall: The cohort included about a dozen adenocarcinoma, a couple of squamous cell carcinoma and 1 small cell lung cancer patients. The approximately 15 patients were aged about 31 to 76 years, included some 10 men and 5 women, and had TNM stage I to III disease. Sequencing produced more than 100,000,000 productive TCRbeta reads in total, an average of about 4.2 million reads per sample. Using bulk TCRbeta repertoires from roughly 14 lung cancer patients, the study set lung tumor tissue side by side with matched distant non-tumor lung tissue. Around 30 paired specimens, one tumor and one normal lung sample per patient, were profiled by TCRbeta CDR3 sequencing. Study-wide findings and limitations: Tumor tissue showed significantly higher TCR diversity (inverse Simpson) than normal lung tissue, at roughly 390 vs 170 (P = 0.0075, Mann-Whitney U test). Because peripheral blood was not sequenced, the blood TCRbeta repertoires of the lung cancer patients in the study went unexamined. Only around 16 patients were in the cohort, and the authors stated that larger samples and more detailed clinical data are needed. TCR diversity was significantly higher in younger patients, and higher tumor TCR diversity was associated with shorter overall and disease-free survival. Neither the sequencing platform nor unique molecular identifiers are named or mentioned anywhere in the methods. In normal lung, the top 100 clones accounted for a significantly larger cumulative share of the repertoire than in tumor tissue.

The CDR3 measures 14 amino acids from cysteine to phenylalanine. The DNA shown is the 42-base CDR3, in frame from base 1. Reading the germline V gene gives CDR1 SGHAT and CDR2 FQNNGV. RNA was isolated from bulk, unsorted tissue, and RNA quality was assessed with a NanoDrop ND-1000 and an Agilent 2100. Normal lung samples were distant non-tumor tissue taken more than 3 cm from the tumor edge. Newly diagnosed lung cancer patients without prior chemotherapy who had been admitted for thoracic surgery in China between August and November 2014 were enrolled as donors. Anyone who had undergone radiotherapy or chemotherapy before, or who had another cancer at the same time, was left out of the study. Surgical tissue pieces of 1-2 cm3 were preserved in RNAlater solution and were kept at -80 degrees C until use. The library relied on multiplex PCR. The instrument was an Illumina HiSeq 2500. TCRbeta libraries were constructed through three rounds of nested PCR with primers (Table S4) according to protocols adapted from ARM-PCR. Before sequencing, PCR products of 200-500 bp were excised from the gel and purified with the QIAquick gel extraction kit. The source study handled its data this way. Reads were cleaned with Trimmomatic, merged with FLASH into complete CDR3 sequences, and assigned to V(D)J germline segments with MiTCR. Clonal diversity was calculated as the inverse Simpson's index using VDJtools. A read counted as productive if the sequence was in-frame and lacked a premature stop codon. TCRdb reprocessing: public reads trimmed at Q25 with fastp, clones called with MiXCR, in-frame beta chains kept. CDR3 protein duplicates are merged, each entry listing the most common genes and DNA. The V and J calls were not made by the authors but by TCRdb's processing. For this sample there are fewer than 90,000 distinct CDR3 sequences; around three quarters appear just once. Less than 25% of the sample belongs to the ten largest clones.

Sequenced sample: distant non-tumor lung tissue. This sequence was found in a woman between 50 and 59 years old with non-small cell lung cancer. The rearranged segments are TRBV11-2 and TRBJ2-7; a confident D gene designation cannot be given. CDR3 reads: CTSSLTDGVHEQYF. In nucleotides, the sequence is TGTACCAGCAGCTTAACTGACGGAGTCCATGAGCAGTACTTC.